This T cell receptor (beta chain) is from a study of shared clonotypes between healthy human individuals. Some clones are missing from TCRdb's copy, which holds only in-frame ones; the method was immunoSEQ multiplex PCR. The sample yields a few million clones, approximately 96% seen once. Germline V gene data show CDR1 as MDHEN and CDR2 as SYDVKM. This CDR3 comprises 15 residues. The V gene lost 10 bases and the J gene lost 1 base, with 20 bases spanning the gap. Study-wide results and limits: The low donor count limited represented genetic and exposure-history diversity.

About this clone itself: Its antigen is currently unknown.

This sequence joins TRBV28 and TRBJ2-7; D is perhaps TRBD1 or TRBD2 (5 bases each). The TCR sequence derives from a young man in good health. Specimen: naive CD4+ T cells sorted from blood. Subset: CD45RA+ positively selected. CDR3 sequence: CATFSGTDFSYEQYF. The CDR3 DNA follows: TGTGCCACCTTCAGTGGGACGGACTTTTCCTACGAGCAGTACTTC. The full variable domain, its missing parts supplied by reference TRBV28 and TRBJ2-7, is DVKVTQSSRYLVKRTGEKVFLECVQDMDHENMFWYRQDPGLGLRLIYFSYDVKMKEKGDIPEGYSVSREKKERFSLILESASTNQTSMYLCATFSGTDFSYEQYFGPGTRLTVT.